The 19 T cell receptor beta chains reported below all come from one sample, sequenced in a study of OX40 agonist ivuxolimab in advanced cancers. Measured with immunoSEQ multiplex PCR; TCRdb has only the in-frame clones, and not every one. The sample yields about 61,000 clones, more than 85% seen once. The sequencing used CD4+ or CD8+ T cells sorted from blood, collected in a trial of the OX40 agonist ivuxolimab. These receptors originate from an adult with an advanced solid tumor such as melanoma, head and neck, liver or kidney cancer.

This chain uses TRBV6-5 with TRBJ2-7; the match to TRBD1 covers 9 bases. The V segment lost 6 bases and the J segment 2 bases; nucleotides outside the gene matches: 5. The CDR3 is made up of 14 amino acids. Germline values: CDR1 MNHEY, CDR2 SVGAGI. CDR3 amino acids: CASSRDRAPYEQYF. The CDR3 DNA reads TGTGCCAGCAGCCGGGACAGGGCCCCCTACGAGCAGTACTTC.

The CDR3 DNA sequence: TGTGCCAGCAGCTGGACCGGGGGCCGCGAGACCCAGTACTTC. It translates to CASSWTGGRETQYF. This sequence joins TRBV7-9 and TRBJ2-5; D could derive from TRBD1 or TRBD2 (6 bases each). This CDR3 region has 14 residues. Germline CDR1 SEHNR, CDR2 FQNEAQ (reference sequence). The V gene lost 4 bases and the J gene lost 5 bases, with 14 bases spanning the gap.

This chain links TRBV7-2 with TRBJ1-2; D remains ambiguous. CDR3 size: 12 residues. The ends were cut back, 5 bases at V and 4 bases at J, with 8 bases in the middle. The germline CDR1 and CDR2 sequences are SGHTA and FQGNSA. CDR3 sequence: CASSMTLYGYTF. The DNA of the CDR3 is TGTGCCAGCAGCATGACCCTCTATGGCTACACCTTC.

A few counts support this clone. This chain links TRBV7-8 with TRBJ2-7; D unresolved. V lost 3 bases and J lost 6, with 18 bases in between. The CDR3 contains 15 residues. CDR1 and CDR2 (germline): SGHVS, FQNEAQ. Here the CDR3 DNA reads TGTGCCAGCAGCTTCATGCCGGGCGTTGGTGGCGAGCAGTACTTC. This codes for CASSFMPGVGGEQYF.

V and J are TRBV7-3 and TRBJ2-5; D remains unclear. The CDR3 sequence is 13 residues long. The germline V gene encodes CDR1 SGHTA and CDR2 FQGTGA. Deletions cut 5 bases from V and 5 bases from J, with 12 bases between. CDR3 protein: CASSLGIGETQYF. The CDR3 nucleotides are TGTGCCAGCAGCCTAGGGATTGGCGAGACCCAGTACTTC.

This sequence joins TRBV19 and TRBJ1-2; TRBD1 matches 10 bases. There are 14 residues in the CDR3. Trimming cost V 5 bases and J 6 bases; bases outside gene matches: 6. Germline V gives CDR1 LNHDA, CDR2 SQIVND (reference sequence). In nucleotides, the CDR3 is TGTGCCAGTAGTTTGCAGACAGGGGGCGATGGCTACACCTTC. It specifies CASSLQTGGDGYTF.

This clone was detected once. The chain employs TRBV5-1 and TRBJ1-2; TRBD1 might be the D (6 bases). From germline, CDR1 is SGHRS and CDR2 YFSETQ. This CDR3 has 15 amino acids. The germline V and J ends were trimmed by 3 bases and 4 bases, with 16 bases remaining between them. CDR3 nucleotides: TGCGCCAGCAGCTCTTCCCCGACAGGAACCTATGGCTACACCTTC. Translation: CASSSSPTGTYGYTF.

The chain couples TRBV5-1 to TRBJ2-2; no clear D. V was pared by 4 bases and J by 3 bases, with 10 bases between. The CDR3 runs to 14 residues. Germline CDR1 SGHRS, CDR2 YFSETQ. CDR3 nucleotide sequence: TGCGCCAGCAGCCCGAACGGGTACACCGGGGAGCTGTTTTTT. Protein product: CASSPNGYTGELFF.

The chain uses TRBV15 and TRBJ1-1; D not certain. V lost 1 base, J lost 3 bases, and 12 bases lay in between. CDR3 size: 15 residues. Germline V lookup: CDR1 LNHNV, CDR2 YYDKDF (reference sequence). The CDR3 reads CATSRAGRRDTEAFF. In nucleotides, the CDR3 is TGTGCCACCAGCAGAGCGGGCAGACGGGACACTGAAGCTTTCTTT.

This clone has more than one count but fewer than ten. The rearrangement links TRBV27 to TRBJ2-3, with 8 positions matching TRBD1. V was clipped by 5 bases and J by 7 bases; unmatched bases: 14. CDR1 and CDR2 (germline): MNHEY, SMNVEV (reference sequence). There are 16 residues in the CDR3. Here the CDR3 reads CASSPEGWTGPHTQYF. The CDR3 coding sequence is TGTGCCAGCAGTCCGGAAGGGTGGACAGGGCCGCATACGCAGTATTTT.

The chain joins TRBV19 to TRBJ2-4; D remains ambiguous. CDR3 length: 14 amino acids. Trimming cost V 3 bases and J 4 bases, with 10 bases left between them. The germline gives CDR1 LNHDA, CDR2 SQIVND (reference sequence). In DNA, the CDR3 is TGTGCCAGTAGTATTCTATACGGTAAAAACATTCAGTACTTC. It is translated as CASSILYGKNIQYF.

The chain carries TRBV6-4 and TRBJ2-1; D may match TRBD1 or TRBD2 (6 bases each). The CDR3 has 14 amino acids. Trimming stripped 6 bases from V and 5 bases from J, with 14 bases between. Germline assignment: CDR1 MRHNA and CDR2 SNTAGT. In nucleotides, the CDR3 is TGTGCCAGCAGGGCTGTAGGGGGGAACAATGAGCAGTTCTTC. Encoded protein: CASRAVGGNNEQFF.

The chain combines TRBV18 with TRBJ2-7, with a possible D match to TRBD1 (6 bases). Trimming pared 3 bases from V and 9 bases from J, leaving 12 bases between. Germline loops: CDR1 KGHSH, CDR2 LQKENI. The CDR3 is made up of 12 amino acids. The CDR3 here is CASSPRDTGQYF. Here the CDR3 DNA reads TGTGCCAGCTCACCCCGGGACACCGGGCAGTACTTC.

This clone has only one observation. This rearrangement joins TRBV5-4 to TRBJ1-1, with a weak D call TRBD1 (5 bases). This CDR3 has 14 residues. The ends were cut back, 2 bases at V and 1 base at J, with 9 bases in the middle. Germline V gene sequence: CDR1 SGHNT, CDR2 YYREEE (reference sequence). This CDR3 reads CASSFPGSNTEAFF. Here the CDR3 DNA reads TGTGCCAGCAGCTTTCCAGGGTCGAACACTGAAGCTTTCTTT.

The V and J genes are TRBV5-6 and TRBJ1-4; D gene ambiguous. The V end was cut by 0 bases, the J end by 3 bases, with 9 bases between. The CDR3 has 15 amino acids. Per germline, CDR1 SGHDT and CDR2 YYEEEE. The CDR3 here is CASSLGTAPNEKLFF. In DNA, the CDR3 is TGTGCCAGCAGCTTGGGCACAGCACCTAATGAAAAACTGTTTTTT.

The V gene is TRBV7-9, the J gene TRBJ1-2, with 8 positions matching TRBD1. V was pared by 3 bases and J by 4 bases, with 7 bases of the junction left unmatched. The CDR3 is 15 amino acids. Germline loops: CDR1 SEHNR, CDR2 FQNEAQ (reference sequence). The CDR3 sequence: CASSFPSRGPYGYTF. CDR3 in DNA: TGTGCCAGCAGCTTCCCGTCCAGGGGGCCCTATGGCTACACCTTC.

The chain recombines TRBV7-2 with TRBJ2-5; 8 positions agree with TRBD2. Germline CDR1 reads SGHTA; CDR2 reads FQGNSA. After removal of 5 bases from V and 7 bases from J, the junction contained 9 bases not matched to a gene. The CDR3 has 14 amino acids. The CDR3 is CASSPGGGSGTQYF. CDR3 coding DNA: TGTGCCAGCAGCCCGGGAGGGGGGAGCGGGACCCAGTACTTC.

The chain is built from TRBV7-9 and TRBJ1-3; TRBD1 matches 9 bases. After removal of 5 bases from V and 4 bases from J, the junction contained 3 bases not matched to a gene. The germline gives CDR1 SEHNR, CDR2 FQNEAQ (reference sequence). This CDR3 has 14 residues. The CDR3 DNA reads TGTGCCAGCAGCACCGACAGGGGGGGAAACACCATATATTTT. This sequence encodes CASSTDRGGNTIYF.

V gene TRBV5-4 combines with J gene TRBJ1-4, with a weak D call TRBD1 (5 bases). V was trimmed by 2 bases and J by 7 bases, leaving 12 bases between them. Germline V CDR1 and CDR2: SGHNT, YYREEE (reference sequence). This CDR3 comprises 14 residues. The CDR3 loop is CASSFGGRSEKLFF. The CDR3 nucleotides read TGTGCCAGCAGCTTCGGGGGGAGAAGTGAAAAACTGTTTTTT. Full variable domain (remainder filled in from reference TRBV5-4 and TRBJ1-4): ETGVTQSPTHLIKTRGQQVTLRCSSQSGHNTVSWYQQALGQGPQFIFQYYREEENGRGNFPPRFSGLQFPNYSSELNVNALELDDSALYLCASSFGGRSEKLFFGSGTQLSVL.